This T cell receptor (beta chain) came from a study of OX40 agonist ivuxolimab in advanced cancers. Assay used: immunoSEQ multiplex PCR; TCRdb lists only in-frame clones, some missing. The sample consists of roughly 56,000 clones, around 83% of them appearing once. The CDR3 is made up of 13 amino acids. The germline gives CDR1 SGHVS, CDR2 FQNEAQ. V was trimmed by 0 bases and J by 7 bases, leaving 10 bases between them. The source material was CD4+ or CD8+ T cells sorted from blood, sampled in a trial of the OX40 agonist ivuxolimab. J is TRBJ2-7 and V is TRBV7-8; a possible D gene is TRBD2 (6 bases). The receptor's source is an adult with an advanced solid tumor such as melanoma, head and neck, liver or kidney cancer. This chain's CDR3 is CASSLALRGEQYF. The DNA for the CDR3 is TGTGCCAGCAGCTTAGCTCTCCGGGGGGAGCAGTACTTC. The entire variable domain, with the rest obtained from reference TRBV7-8 and TRBJ2-7, is as follows: GAGVSQSPRYKVAKRGQDVALRCDPISGHVSLFWYQQALGQGPEFLTYFQNEAQLDKSGLPSDRFFAERPEGSVSTLKIQRTQQEDSAVYLCASSLALRGEQYFGPGTRLTVT.